The 8 T cell receptor beta chains in this list originate from one sample, sequenced in a study of blood T cell repertoires in COVID-19 (dated by TCRdb to about 2020). Receptors were amplified or captured by the immunoSEQ multiplex PCR assay. TCRdb's version of the immuneACCESS table is confined to in-frame rearrangements and falls short of the full clone set. An unresolved V gene accounts for under half of the shortfall where checked; the remainder is of unknown origin. The sample records around 94,000 clones, about 85% of which are singletons. Approximately 2% of the sample goes to the ten largest clones. Sequenced: peripheral blood. The origin of the receptors is a man over 45 with active COVID-19.

V and J are TRBV3-1 (or the pseudogene TRBV3-2) and TRBJ1-2; D is possibly TRBD1 (5 bases). The CDR3 has 15 residues. V was pared by 0 bases and J by 5 bases, with 13 bases between. CDR1 is LGHDT and CDR2 is YNNKEL in the germline V gene (reference sequence). DNA for the CDR3: TGTGCCAGCAGCCAAGATTCAGGAGGGGAGTATGGCTACACCTTC. It is translated as CASSQDSGGEYGYTF.

The chain combines TRBV5-4 with TRBJ1-1; TRBD1 aligns across 7 bases. The CDR3 has 15 amino acids. The junction had 9 bases not matched to a gene; V was cut back by 4 bases and J by 3 bases. Germline V gene data show CDR1 as SGHNT and CDR2 as YYREEE (reference sequence). The CDR3 region has the DNA TGTGCCAGCAGCACCACAGGGGTGGGGGACACTGAAGCTTTCTTT. Its protein product is CASSTTGVGDTEAFF.

The chain is built from TRBV5-1 and TRBJ1-1; D unclear. The CDR3 has 14 residues. Deletions cut 0 bases from V and 1 base from J, with 7 bases between. The germline CDR1 and CDR2 sequences are SGHRS and YFSETQ. In DNA form, the CDR3 reads TGCGCCAGCAGCTTGGACACCTCGAACACTGAAGCTTTCTTT. This gives the protein CASSLDTSNTEAFF.

The gene calls are TRBV6-6 and TRBJ1-1, with D maybe TRBD1 (5 bases). Between the trimmed V and J ends, which lost 6 bases and 6 bases, there was a span of 20 bases. The CDR3 is 15 residues long. CDR1 is MNHNY, CDR2 SVGAGI, per germline (reference sequence). The chain's CDR3 is CASRTPQRRGSEAFF. CDR3 nucleotide sequence: TGTGCCAGCAGGACTCCTCAACGTAGGGGTTCTGAAGCTTTCTTT.

This chain uses TRBV7-2 with TRBJ2-3; TRBD2 aligns across 11 bases. The CDR3 length is 17 residues. Trimming removed 3 bases from V and 3 bases from J; junction bases left unmatched: 8. Germline V gives CDR1 SGHTA, CDR2 FQGNSA. The CDR3 DNA sequence: TGTGCCAGCAGCTTGGCACCTAGCGGGGGGAGGACAGATACGCAGTATTTT. Amino acid sequence: CASSLAPSGGRTDTQYF.

This clone has just one count. The V and J genes are TRBV18 and TRBJ2-5; TRBD1 aligns across 7 bases. With V trimmed by 3 bases and J by 1 base, 8 bases remained unmatched. The CDR3 runs to 16 residues. The V gene's germline CDR1 is KGHSH and CDR2 LQKENI. CDR3 DNA sequence: TGTGCCAGCTCACCGGTAGGGACAGAGATCCAAGAGACCCAGTACTTC. Protein sequence: CASSPVGTEIQETQYF. The whole variable domain, filled in from reference TRBV18 and TRBJ2-5, reads NAGVMQNPRHLVRRRGQEARLRCSPMKGHSHVYWYRQLPEEGLKFMVYLQKENIIDESGMPKERFSAEFPKEGPSILRIQQVVRGDSAAYFCASSPVGTEIQETQYFGPGTRLLVL.

The genes are TRBV6-2 or TRBV6-3 and TRBJ2-7; perhaps TRBD2 as D (6 bases). The CDR3 length is 14 residues. Per germline, CDR1 MNHEY and CDR2 SVGEGT. V was shortened by 2 bases and J by 5 bases, with 13 bases between the two germline ends. DNA of the CDR3: TGTGCCAGCAGTTACGGGGGGTTGGTGAACGAGCAGTACTTC. Protein sequence: CASSYGGLVNEQYF.

This clone turned up a few times. The CDR3 loop is CASRVGQQPSYEQYF. CDR3 nucleotide sequence: TGTGCCAGCAGGGTTGGACAGCAACCCTCCTACGAGCAGTACTTC. The V gene is TRBV2, the J gene TRBJ2-7; perhaps TRBD1 as D (6 bases). Germline V CDR1 and CDR2: SNHLY, FYNNEI. The CDR3 has 15 residues. V lost 6 bases and J lost 0, with 15 bases in between.